This T cell receptor (beta chain) was documented in a study of molecular identifiers for immune sequencing clone quantification. Study results and caveats: The study found clones above 20 RNA copies held over 98% of effector molecules and under 1% in naive cells. Identical TCR molecules that share a barcode could lead to an underestimation of highly expanded clone sizes.

With listed TCR primers and previously described methods, bulk TCR libraries were prepared. Each CDR3 protein is one row after TCRdb ran MiXCR on the PCR reads. Of hundreds of thousands of distinct CDR3 sequences listed, about 25% are singletons. Naive CD8 T cell sorting was performed on the CD8+CD4-CCR7+CD45RA+ phenotype. The J segment lost 6 bases and the V segment lost 5 bases, leaving 22 bases of the junction unmatched. The CDR3 contains 20 residues. This clonotype has more than one count but fewer than ten. Its target is not known. Sequencing input: naive CD8+ T cells from blood, with Jurkat cell RNA spiked in. Subset denoted: FACS-sorted CD8+CD4-CCR7+CD45RA+ naive T cells. The clonotype comes from a human donor in good health. Some libraries in this study had Jurkat cell RNA spiked in. This chain links TRBV12-3 or TRBV12-4 with TRBJ2-7; TRBD2 agrees at 13 bases. DNA for the CDR3: TGTGCCAGCAGTGCGCCCGGTAAGACTAGCGGGGGGCTGAGTCCTTCCGAGCAGTACTTC. Residues: CASSAPGKTSGGLSPSEQYF.